The 2 T cell receptor beta chains listed next were all sequenced from one sample in a study of CD8 T cells in ankylosing spondylitis. General study results and limits: Seemingly characteristic of ankylosing spondylitis blood was a TCR beta motif consisting of eight highly homologous variants.

These TCRs are of unknown antigen specificity. From the 5' RACE reads, TCRdb called clonotypes with MiXCR, one entry per CDR3 protein. The sample yields about 840,000 distinct CDR3 sequences, about an eighth seen once. Sequenced material: blood, either unsorted or a sorted T cell fraction (not recorded which). These receptors were obtained from a male donor with ankylosing spondylitis.

The CDR3 bases are TGCGCCAGCAGCCGCCGGGTACAGGGGAGGAACGAGCAGTACTTC. Translated: CASSRRVQGRNEQYF. The chain employs TRBV4-3 and TRBJ2-7; a possible D gene is TRBD1 (7 bases). The germline gives CDR1 LGHNA, CDR2 YSLEER. V gave up 4 bases and J gave up 5 bases, with 18 bases separating them. The CDR3 has 15 residues.

This rearrangement joins TRBV12-3 or TRBV12-4 to TRBJ2-1; TRBD2 aligns across 13 bases. With 3 bases clipped from V and 8 bases from J, the junction kept 7 bases outside the gene matches. CDR3 length: 16 residues. The CDR3 DNA follows: TGTGCCAGCAGTTTTCGGCGAGGACTAGCGGGAGATGAGCAGTTCTTC. It translates to CASSFRRGLAGDEQFF.